These 23 T cell receptor beta chains share one sample of origin, sequenced in a study of T-cell memory formation after mild COVID-19. From the 5' RACE reads, TCRdb called clonotypes with MiXCR, one entry per CDR3 protein. Of 450,000 to 650,000 distinct CDR3 sequences listed, roughly 22% are singletons. Sequenced: PBMCs or a T cell subset sorted from them (not recorded which). The receptor source for this set is an adult woman who had mild COVID-19 (a few samples of this study predate the infection). Cell type and time point are not known.

In its sample, this clonotype was seen a few times. The rearrangement joins TRBV9 to TRBJ2-6, with a weak D call TRBD1 (6 bases). Germline assignment: CDR1 SGDLS and CDR2 YYNGEE. The CDR3 sequence is 17 residues long. V was cut by 2 bases and J by 1 base, with 13 bases left in between. The CDR3: CASSVPHTGSGANVLTF. The CDR3 DNA reads as TGTGCCAGCAGCGTCCCCCATACAGGGTCTGGGGCCAACGTCCTGACTTTC.

This clonotype appeared a few times. J is TRBJ2-1 and V is TRBV4-1, with D possibly being TRBD2 (6 bases). CDR3 length: 16 amino acids. Trimming took 3 bases from V and 3 from J, leaving 15 bases between them. Germline assignment: CDR1 MGHRA and CDR2 YSYEKL. The CDR3 protein is CASSHSGGAVYNEQFF. The CDR3, as DNA: TGCGCCAGCAGCCACAGCGGAGGGGCGGTCTACAATGAGCAGTTCTTC.

The rearrangement links TRBV6-6 to TRBJ1-2; D might be TRBD1 (5 bases). The germline gives CDR1 MNHNY, CDR2 SVGAGI (reference sequence). The CDR3 has 16 residues. Trimming cost V 4 bases and J 6 bases, with 21 bases left between them. The CDR3 bases are TGTGCCAGCAGTTTATCACTGGGGGGGATTCTCCATGGCTACACCTTC. Translating gives CASSLSLGGILHGYTF.

A few counts support this clonotype. This chain joins TRBV5-1 and TRBJ2-7; D is ambiguous. Per the germline V gene, CDR1 is SGHRS and CDR2 is YFSETQ. Trimming left V 0 bases short and J 2 bases short, with 9 bases between. This CDR3 comprises 14 residues. The CDR3 DNA is TGCGCCAGCAGCTTGGTCGGCCGCCCCTACGAGCAGTACTTC. It codes for CASSLVGRPYEQYF.

The chain carries TRBV24-1 and TRBJ2-2; maybe TRBD1 (6 bases). V was pared by 6 bases and J by 2 bases, with 9 bases between. The CDR3 totals 14 residues. Germline assignment: CDR1 KGHDR and CDR2 SFDVKD. In nucleotides, the CDR3 is TGTGCCACCAGTTCGACAGGTAACACCGGGGAGCTGTTTTTT. Amino acid sequence: CATSSTGNTGELFF.

This clonotype came up a few times. V usage is TRBV7-8 and J usage is TRBJ2-5; no definite D call. Germline V CDR1 and CDR2: SGHVS, FQNEAQ. V dropped 0 bases and J dropped 2 bases, with 7 bases sitting between them. The CDR3 has 14 residues. The CDR3, as DNA: TGTGCCAGCAGCTTAGCTTTCCGGCAAGAGACCCAGTACTTC. Translated: CASSLAFRQETQYF.

This clonotype was counted a few times. The chain employs TRBV18 and TRBJ2-7; possible D gene TRBD1, 6 bases. The CDR3 runs to 14 residues. Trimming stripped 3 bases from V and 6 bases from J, with 15 bases between. Germline V CDR1 and CDR2: KGHSH, LQKENI. The CDR3 DNA follows: TGTGCCAGCTCACCCGCGTCAGGACAGATCGAGCAGTACTTC. Amino acids: CASSPASGQIEQYF.

V is TRBV3-1 and J is TRBJ1-1; D remains unclear. With 2 bases removed from V and 0 bases from J, the gap between germline ends came to 7 bases. Germline-derived CDR1 and CDR2 are LGHDT and YNNKEL (reference sequence). The CDR3 runs to 14 residues. The CDR3 loop reads CASSQWIMNTEAFF. In DNA, the CDR3 is TGTGCCAGCAGCCAATGGATCATGAACACTGAAGCTTTCTTT.

There are a few counts of this clonotype. The chain couples TRBV14 to TRBJ1-4, with TRBD1 matching over 8 bases. V gave up 0 bases and J gave up 3 bases; unmatched junction bases: 12. CDR1 and CDR2 from the germline V gene are SGHDN and FVKESK. The CDR3 is 19 amino acids. CDR3 sequence (DNA): TGTGCCAGCAGCCAAGATTGGTATGGTCAGGGGGCTGCTAATGAAAAACTGTTTTTT. As protein: CASSQDWYGQGAANEKLFF.

This clonotype was observed a handful of times. Its ends do not fully match the called genes, so a read error is possible. V is TRBV7-2 and J is TRBJ2-7; D possibly corresponds to TRBD2 (5 bases). Germline CDR1 reads SGHTA; CDR2 reads FQGNSA. The CDR3 runs to 12 residues. The CDR3 nucleotides read TGTGCCAGCAGCCCCCGTACGGGGTCTGTTGACTTC. Amino acid sequence: CASSPRTGSVDF.

This clonotype showed up just a few times. The genes are TRBV5-1 and TRBJ1-5, with 11 bases that match TRBD1. Trimming at V came to 2 bases and at J to 7 bases, leaving 2 bases not matched to a gene. This CDR3 has 14 residues. Looked up from germline, CDR1 is SGHRS and CDR2 is YFSETQ. The CDR3 reads CASSFGTGGQPQHF. The CDR3 coding sequence is TGCGCCAGCAGCTTTGGGACAGGGGGGCAGCCCCAGCATTTT.

This clonotype has just a few counts. The CDR3 sequence: CATRANEGAGELFF. CDR3 sequence (DNA): TGTGCCACCAGGGCAAATGAGGGGGCCGGGGAGCTGTTTTTT. This chain connects TRBV24-1 to TRBJ2-2, with D tentatively TRBD1 (6 bases). Per the germline V gene, CDR1 is KGHDR and CDR2 is SFDVKD. The germline V and J ends were trimmed by 7 bases and 6 bases, with 14 bases remaining between them. The CDR3 runs to 14 residues.

The chain links TRBV2 to TRBJ2-3; tentatively, D is TRBD1 or TRBD2 (5 bases each). The CDR3 is 13 amino acids. V was cut by 6 bases and J by 2 bases, with 9 bases left in between. Germline lookup yields CDR1 SNHLY and CDR2 FYNNEI. The CDR3 loop is CASSGTYTDTQYF. Written as DNA, the CDR3 is TGTGCCAGCAGCGGGACCTACACAGATACGCAGTATTTT.

The chain is built from TRBV12-3 or TRBV12-4 and TRBJ2-1, with D maybe TRBD1 (5 bases). V lost 4 bases and J 2 bases, leaving 15 bases between the germline ends. The CDR3 loop spans 16 amino acids. The DNA for the CDR3 is TGTGCCAGCAGTTCCCCCAGGGCAGAAGCCTACAATGAGCAGTTCTTC. The encoded protein is CASSSPRAEAYNEQFF.

V and J are TRBV7-9 and TRBJ2-1; 11 bases fit TRBD1. Per germline, CDR1 SEHNR and CDR2 FQNEAQ (reference sequence). This CDR3 spans 12 amino acids. The V gene end was trimmed by 8 bases and the J gene end by 6 bases; junction bases not matched to a gene: 0. The CDR3 DNA sequence: TGTGCCAGCGGACAGGGGGCCAATGAGCAGTTCTTC. Its protein is CASGQGANEQFF.

The table lists this clonotype with a few counts. This chain joins TRBV5-1 and TRBJ2-5; D unresolved. Germline assignment: CDR1 SGHRS and CDR2 YFSETQ. With 4 bases removed from V and 5 bases from J, the gap between germline ends came to 12 bases. The CDR3 sequence is 13 residues long. CDR3 in DNA: TGCGCCAGCAGCACGGCAACCCAGGAGACCCAGTACTTC. It codes for CASSTATQETQYF.

This clonotype was seen more than once but under ten times. The chain recombines TRBV4-2 with TRBJ1-2, with TRBD1 as a possible D gene (6 bases). V lost 0 bases to trimming and J lost 6 bases, with 14 bases between them. Germline CDR1 LGHNA, CDR2 YNFKEQ. The CDR3 is 15 residues long. The CDR3 sequence: CASSQDTQGGNGYTF. CDR3 bases: TGTGCCAGCAGCCAAGATACACAGGGAGGGAATGGCTACACCTTC.

The chain combines TRBV5-1 with TRBJ2-1; the D is unclear. This CDR3 is built from 15 residues. Looked up from germline, CDR1 is SGHRS and CDR2 is YFSETQ. V was cut by 4 bases and J by 0 bases, with 11 bases left in between. In nucleotides, the CDR3 is TGCGCCAGCAGCGAGGTGGGGAACTCCTACAATGAGCAGTTCTTC. Translation gives CASSEVGNSYNEQFF. Filled out from reference TRBV5-1 and TRBJ2-1, the complete variable domain reads KAGVTQTPRYLIKTRGQQVTLSCSPISGHRSVSWYQQTPGQGLQFLFEYFSETQRNKGNFPGRFSGRQFSNSRSEMNVSTLELGDSALYLCASSEVGNSYNEQFFGPGTRLTVL.

The CDR3 protein is CASSLGPGGEGNTEAFF. The CDR3 region has the DNA TGCGCCAGCAGCTTGGGCCCAGGGGGAGAGGGGAACACTGAAGCTTTCTTT. This chain connects TRBV5-1 to TRBJ1-1; 7 positions match TRBD1. The CDR3 covers 17 residues. The germline gives CDR1 SGHRS, CDR2 YFSETQ. Trimming cost V 0 bases and J 1 base; bases outside gene matches: 9.

The J gene is TRBJ1-1, the V gene TRBV27; 7 bases are a match to TRBD1. Germline CDR1 and CDR2: MNHEY and SMNVEV (reference sequence). CDR3 length equals 14 residues. With 6 bases clipped from V and 2 bases from J, the junction kept 6 bases outside the gene matches. This chain's CDR3 is CASSKQGLNTEAFF. The CDR3 DNA follows: TGTGCCAGCAGCAAACAGGGGCTAAACACTGAAGCTTTCTTT.

This clonotype was picked up a small number of times. V gene TRBV29-1 combines with J gene TRBJ1-5; the D gene is possibly TRBD1 (5 bases). Germline V CDR1 and CDR2: SQVTM, ANQGSEA. The CDR3 spans 12 residues. V was pared by 6 bases and J by 11 bases, with 17 bases between. The CDR3 is CSVVTGSSAQHF. In DNA form, the CDR3 reads TGCAGCGTCGTAACAGGTTCCTCGGCCCAGCATTTT.

The genes are TRBV5-1 and TRBJ2-5, with 7 bases fitting TRBD1. The germline V gene has CDR1 SGHRS and CDR2 YFSETQ. This CDR3 region has 16 residues. The trim removed 4 bases at V and 4 bases at J, leaving 13 bases unmatched. The CDR3 sequence is CASSQLDRSSGETQYF. The CDR3 DNA reads as TGCGCCAGCAGCCAGCTGGACAGGTCCTCGGGAGAGACCCAGTACTTC.

This rearrangement joins TRBV7-2 to TRBJ2-7; 9 bases align to TRBD2. Germline assignment: CDR1 SGHTA and CDR2 FQGNSA. The CDR3 sequence is 16 residues long. J was trimmed by 2 bases and V by 2 bases; bases with no gene match: 7. CDR3 amino acids: CASSLSRLAEAYEQYF. In DNA form, the CDR3 reads TGTGCCAGCAGCTTATCTCGACTAGCGGAAGCCTACGAGCAGTACTTC.